This T cell receptor beta chain was observed in a study of post-analysis software for immune sequencing data. General observations from the study: In patients, TRBV5-6, TRBV5-1 and TRBV20-1 belonged to five TRBV segments found more frequently than in controls. Those with multiple sclerosis, the patient group, showed significantly lower normalized Chao1 diversity than controls.

Details on this clonotype: As yet, its antigen is unknown.

Per the germline V gene, CDR1 is SNHLY and CDR2 is FYNNEI. V lost 6 bases, J lost 7 bases, and 5 bases stayed unmatched. The CDR3 consists of 13 residues. Carried by the TCR beta cDNA libraries were unique molecular identifiers. Researchers reported roughly 0.5 million cDNA molecules coming from around 1 to 10 million T cells. TCRdb recomputed calls from the PCR reads with MiXCR, one row per CDR3 protein. Of 750,000 to 950,000 distinct CDR3 sequences detected, approximately 53% appear once; the ten largest clones hold 4.6%. The chain recombines TRBV2 with TRBJ2-7; 11 bases are a match to TRBD1. The sample consisted of blood. This receptor was identified in a girl aged 10 to 17 with multiple sclerosis. In DNA form, the CDR3 reads TGTGCCAGCAGACAGGACAGGGGGCAGGAGCAGTACTTC. Amino acid sequence: CASRQDRGQEQYF.